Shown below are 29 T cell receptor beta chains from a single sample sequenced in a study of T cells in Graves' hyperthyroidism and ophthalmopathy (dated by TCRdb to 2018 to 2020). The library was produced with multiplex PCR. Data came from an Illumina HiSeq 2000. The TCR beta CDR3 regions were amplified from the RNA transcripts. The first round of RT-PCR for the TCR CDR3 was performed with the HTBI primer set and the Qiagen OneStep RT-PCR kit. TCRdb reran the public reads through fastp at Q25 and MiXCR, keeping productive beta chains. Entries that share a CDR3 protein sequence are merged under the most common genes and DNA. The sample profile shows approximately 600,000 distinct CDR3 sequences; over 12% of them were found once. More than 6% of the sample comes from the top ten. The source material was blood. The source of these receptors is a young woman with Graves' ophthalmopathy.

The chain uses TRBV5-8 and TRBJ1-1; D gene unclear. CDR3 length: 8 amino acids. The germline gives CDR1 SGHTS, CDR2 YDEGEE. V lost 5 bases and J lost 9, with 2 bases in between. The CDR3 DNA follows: TGTGCCAGCAGAAAAGCTTTCTTT. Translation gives CASRKAFF.

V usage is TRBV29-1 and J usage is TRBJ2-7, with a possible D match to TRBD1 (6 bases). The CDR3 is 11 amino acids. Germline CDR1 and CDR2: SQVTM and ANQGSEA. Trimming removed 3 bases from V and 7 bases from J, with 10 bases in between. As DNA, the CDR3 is TGCAGCGTTGATTTTAGGGGGGAGCAGTACTTC. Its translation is CSVDFRGEQYF.

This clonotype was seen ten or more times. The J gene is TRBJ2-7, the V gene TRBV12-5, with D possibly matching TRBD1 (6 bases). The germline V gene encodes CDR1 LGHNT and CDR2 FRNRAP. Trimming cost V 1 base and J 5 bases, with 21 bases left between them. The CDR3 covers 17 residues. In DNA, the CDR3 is TGTGCTAGTGGTTTGGACAACACAGGGATGGAAGGGAACGAGCAGTACTTC. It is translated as CASGLDNTGMEGNEQYF.

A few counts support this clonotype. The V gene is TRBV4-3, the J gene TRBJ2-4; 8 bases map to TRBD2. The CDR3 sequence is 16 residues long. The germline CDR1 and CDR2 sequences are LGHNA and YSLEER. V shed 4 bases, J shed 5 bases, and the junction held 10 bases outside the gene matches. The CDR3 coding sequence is TGCGCCAGCAGCCCAGGGGCGGGAGGAGTAGAAAACATTCAGTACTTC. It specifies CASSPGAGGVENIQYF.

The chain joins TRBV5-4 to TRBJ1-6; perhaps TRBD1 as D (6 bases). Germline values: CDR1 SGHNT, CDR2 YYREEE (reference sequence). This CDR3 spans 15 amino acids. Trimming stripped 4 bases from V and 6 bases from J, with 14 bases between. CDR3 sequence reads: CASSPLDSSNSPLHF. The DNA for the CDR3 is TGTGCCAGCAGCCCCCTGGACAGCTCTAATTCACCCCTCCACTTT.

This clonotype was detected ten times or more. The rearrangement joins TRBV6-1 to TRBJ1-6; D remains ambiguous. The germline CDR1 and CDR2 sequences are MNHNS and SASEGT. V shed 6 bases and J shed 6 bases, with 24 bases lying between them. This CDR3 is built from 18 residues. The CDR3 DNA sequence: TGTGCCAGCAGCGGAGTTTCCAGCCTGCGGTTTCTTAATTCACCCCTCCACTTT. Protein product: CASSGVSSLRFLNSPLHF.

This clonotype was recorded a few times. The CDR3 region has the DNA TGTGCCAGCTCTCAAGCAGAGGGGTCGTTCTATGGCTACACCTTC. Protein sequence: CASSQAEGSFYGYTF. This rearrangement joins TRBV18 to TRBJ1-2; possibly TRBD1 for D (5 bases). V was clipped by 6 bases and J by 4 bases, with 18 bases between them. From germline, CDR1 is KGHSH and CDR2 LQKENI. The CDR3 is 15 residues long.

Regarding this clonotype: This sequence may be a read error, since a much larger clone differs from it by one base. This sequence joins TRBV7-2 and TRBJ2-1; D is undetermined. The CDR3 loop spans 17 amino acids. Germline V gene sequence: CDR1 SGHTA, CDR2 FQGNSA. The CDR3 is CVSSLRISSVSYNEQFF. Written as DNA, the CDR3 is TGTGTCAGCAGCTTAAGAATTAGTTCCGTCTCCTACAATGAGCAGTTCTTC.

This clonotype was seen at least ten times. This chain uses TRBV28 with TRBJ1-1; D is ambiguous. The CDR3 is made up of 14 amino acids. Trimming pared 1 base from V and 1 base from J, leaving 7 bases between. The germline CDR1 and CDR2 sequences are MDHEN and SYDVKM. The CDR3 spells CASSLLPPNTEAFF. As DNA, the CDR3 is TGTGCCAGCAGTTTATTACCGCCGAACACTGAAGCTTTCTTT.

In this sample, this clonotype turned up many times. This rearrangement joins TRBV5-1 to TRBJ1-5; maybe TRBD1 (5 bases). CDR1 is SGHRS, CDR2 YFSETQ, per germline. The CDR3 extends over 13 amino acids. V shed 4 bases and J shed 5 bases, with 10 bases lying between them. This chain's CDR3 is CASSAQGDQPQHF. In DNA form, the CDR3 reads TGCGCCAGCAGCGCCCAGGGTGATCAGCCCCAGCATTTT.

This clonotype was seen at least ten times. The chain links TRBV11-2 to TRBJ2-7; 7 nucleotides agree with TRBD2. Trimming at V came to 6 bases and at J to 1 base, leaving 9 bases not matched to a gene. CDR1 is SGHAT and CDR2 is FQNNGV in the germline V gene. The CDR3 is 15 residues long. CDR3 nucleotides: TGTGCCAGCAGGTCTTTCAGCGGGAAGTCCTACGAGCAGTACTTC. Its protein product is CASRSFSGKSYEQYF.

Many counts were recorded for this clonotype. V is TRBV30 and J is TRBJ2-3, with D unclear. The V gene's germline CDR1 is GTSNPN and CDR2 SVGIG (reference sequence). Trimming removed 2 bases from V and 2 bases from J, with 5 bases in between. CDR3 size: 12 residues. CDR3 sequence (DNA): TGTGCCTGGAGTTACGACACAGATACGCAGTATTTT. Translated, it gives CAWSYDTDTQYF.

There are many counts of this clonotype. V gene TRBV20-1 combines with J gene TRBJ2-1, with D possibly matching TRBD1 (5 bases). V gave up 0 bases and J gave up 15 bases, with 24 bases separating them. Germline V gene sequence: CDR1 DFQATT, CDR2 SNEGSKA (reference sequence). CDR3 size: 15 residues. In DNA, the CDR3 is TGCAGTGCTAGAGATCAAGTTTGGGTAGAGACAGCGCGGTTCTTC. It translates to CSARDQVWVETARFF.

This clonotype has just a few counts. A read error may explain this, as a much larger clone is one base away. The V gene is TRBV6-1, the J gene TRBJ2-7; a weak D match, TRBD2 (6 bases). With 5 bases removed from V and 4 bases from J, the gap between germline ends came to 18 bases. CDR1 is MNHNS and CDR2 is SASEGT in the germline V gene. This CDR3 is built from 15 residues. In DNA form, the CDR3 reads TGTGCCAGCAGTCCTTTAGCGGTAGGGGTTTACGAGCAGTACTTC. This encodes CASSPLAVGVYEQYF.

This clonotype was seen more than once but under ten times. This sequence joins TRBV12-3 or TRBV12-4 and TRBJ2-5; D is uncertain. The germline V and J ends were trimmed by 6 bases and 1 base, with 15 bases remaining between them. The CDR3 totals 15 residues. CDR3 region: CASRTSDSPQETQYF. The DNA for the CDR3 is TGTGCCAGCAGGACATCCGACTCACCCCAAGAGACCCAGTACTTC.

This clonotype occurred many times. The CDR3 nucleotides are TGTGCCAGCAGCTTAGCGGGACAGGGGTTTCAGCCCCAGCATTTT. Its protein is CASSLAGQGFQPQHF. The chain employs TRBV7-2 and TRBJ1-5; 10 bases match TRBD1. This CDR3 region has 15 residues. J was trimmed by 6 bases and V by 0 bases; bases with no gene match: 2. Per germline, CDR1 SGHTA and CDR2 FQGNSA.

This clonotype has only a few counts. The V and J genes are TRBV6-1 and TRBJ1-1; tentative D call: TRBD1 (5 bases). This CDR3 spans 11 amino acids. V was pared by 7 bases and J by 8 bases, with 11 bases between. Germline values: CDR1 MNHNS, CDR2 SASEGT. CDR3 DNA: TGTGCCAGCACGACAGAATCAGAAGCTTTCTTT. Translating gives CASTTESEAFF.

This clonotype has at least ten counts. CDR3 sequence (DNA): TGTGCCAGCAGCTTAACCACCGGCTATGGCTACACCTTC. Translation: CASSLTTGYGYTF. J is TRBJ1-2 and V is TRBV7-8; D is uncertain. The CDR3 has 13 residues. Germline assignment: CDR1 SGHVS and CDR2 FQNEAQ. V lost 2 bases and J lost 4, with 8 bases in between.

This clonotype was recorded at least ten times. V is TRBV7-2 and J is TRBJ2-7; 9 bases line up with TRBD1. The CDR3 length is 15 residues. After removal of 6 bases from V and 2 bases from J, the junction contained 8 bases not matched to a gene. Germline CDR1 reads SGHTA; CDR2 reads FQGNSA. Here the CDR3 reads CASRPTGGAPYEQYF. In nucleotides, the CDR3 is TGTGCCAGCAGACCCACAGGGGGCGCTCCCTACGAGCAGTACTTC. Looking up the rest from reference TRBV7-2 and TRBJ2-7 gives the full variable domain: GAGVSQSPSNKVTEKGKDVELRCDPISGHTALYWYRQSLGQGLEFLIYFQGNSAPDKSGLPSDRFSAERTGGSVSTLTIQRTQQEDSAVYLCASRPTGGAPYEQYFGPGTRLTVT.

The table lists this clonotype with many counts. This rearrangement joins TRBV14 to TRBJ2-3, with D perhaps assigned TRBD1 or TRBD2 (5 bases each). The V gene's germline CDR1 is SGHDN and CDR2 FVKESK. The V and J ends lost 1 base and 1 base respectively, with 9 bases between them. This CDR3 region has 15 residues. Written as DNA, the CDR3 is TGTGCCAGCAGCCAAGGGGACCCCCGCACAGATACGCAGTATTTT. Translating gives CASSQGDPRTDTQYF.

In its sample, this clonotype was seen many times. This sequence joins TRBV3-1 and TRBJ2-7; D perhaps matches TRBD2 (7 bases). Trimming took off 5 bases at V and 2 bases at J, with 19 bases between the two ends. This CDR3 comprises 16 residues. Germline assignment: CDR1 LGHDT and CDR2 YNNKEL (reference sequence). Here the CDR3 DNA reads TGTGCCAGCAGCGGACTAGGGGGGCGTACCACCTACGAGCAGTACTTC. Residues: CASSGLGGRTTYEQYF.

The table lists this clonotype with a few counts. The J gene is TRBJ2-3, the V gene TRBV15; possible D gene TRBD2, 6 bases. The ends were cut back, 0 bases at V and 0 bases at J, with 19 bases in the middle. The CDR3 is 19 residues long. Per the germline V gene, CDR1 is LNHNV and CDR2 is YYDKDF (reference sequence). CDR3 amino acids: CATSRDRPAGLPSTDTQYF. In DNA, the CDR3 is TGTGCCACCAGCAGAGATCGACCCGCCGGACTACCAAGCACAGATACGCAGTATTTT.

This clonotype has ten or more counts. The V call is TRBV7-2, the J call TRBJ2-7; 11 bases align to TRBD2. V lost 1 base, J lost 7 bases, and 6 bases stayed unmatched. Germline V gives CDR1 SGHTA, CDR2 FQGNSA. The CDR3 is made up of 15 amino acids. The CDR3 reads CASSLVISGGGEQYF. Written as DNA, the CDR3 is TGTGCCAGCAGCTTAGTAATTAGCGGGGGGGGGGAGCAGTACTTC.

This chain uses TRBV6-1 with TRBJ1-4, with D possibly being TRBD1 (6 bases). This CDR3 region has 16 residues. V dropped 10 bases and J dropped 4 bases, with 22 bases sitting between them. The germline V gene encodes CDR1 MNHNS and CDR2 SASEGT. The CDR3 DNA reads TGTGCCACCCTCCCCCGCCGGACAGACCGTAATGAAAAACTGTTTTTT. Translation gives CATLPRRTDRNEKLFF.

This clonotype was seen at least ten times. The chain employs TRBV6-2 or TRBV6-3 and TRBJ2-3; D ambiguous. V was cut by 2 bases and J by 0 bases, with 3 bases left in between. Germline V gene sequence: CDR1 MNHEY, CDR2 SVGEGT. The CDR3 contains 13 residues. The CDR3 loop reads CASSYPSTDTQYF. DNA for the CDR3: TGTGCCAGCAGTTACCCTAGCACAGATACGCAGTATTTT.

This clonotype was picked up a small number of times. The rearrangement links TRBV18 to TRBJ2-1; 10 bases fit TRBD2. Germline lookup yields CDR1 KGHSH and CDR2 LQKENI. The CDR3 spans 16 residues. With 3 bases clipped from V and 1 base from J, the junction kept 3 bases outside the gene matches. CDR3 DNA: TGTGCCAGCTCACCCTCAGCGGGAGGGTCCTACAATGAGCAGTTCTTC. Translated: CASSPSAGGSYNEQFF. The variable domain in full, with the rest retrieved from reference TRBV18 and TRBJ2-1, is NAGVMQNPRHLVRRRGQEARLRCSPMKGHSHVYWYRQLPEEGLKFMVYLQKENIIDESGMPKERFSAEFPKEGPSILRIQQVVRGDSAAYFCASSPSAGGSYNEQFFGPGTRLTVL.

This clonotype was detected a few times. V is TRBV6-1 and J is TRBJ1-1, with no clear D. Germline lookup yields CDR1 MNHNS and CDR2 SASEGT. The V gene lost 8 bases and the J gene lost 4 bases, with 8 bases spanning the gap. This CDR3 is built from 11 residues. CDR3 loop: CASGEITEAFF. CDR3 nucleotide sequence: TGTGCCAGCGGAGAAATCACTGAAGCTTTCTTT.

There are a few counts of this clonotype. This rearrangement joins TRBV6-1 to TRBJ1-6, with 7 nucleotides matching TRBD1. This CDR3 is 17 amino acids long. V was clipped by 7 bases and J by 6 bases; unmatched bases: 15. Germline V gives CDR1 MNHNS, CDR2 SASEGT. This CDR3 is CASKRTFQGQINSPLHF. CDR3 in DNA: TGTGCCAGCAAGAGAACCTTCCAGGGACAGATTAATTCACCCCTCCACTTT.

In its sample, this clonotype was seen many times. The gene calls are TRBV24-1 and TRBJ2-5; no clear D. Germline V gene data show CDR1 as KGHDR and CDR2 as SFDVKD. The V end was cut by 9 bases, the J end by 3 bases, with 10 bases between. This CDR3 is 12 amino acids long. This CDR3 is CATGNAEETQYF. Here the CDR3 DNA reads TGTGCCACCGGGAATGCGGAAGAGACCCAGTACTTC.